These 25 T cell receptor beta chains originate from one sample sequenced in a study of cytomegalovirus exposure and HLA in healthy donors. The PCR ran on 60 Vbeta and 13 Jbeta primers. Assay used: immunoSEQ multiplex PCR; TCRdb lists only in-frame clones, some missing. The repertoire holds about 200,000 clones, 75% to 85% seen once, with roughly 1.5% in the top ten. Material: PBMCs. Source of these receptors: a girl aged 5-17 years in good health and CMV-seropositive.

The chain combines TRBV4-3 with TRBJ2-3; D is uncertain. V lost 2 bases and J lost 2, with 17 bases in between. Germline V gene data show CDR1 as LGHNA and CDR2 as YSLEER. The CDR3 totals 17 residues. The CDR3 coding sequence is TGCGCCAGCAGCCAAACCACCCCCTGGCAGGACACAGATACGCAGTATTTT. Translating it yields CASSQTTPWQDTDTQYF.

This chain links TRBV6-5 with TRBJ1-1; 7 nucleotides agree with TRBD1. CDR3 size: 15 residues. V trimming: 4 bases; J trimming: 1 base; junction bases outside the gene matches: 6. Germline CDR1 reads MNHEY; CDR2 reads SVGAGI. The CDR3 DNA reads TGTGCCAGCAGTTCTCAGGGGGGCGGGAACACTGAAGCTTTCTTT. Its translation: CASSSQGGGNTEAFF.

Only a few counts were recorded for this clone. This chain joins TRBV2 and TRBJ1-2, with unresolved D. The CDR3 totals 15 residues. CDR1 and CDR2 from the germline V gene are SNHLY and FYNNEI. Deletions cut 3 bases from V and 1 base from J, with 12 bases between. CDR3 coding DNA: TGTGCCAGCAGTGAGGCCCCCGCCCTTAACTATGGCTACACCTTC. Its protein is CASSEAPALNYGYTF.

CDR3 bases: TGTGCCAGCAGTACGGGGGGGCCCGCAGATACGCAGTATTTT. The encoded protein is CASSTGGPADTQYF. This chain links TRBV11-3 with TRBJ2-3, with 8 bases matching TRBD2. CDR3 length equals 14 residues. The junction had 6 bases not matched to a gene; V was cut back by 6 bases and J by 4 bases. Per the germline V gene, CDR1 is SGHNT and CDR2 is YENEEA. Based on the CDR3 plus reference TRBV11-3 and TRBJ2-3, the full variable domain is EAGVVQSPRYKIIEKKQPVAFWCNPISGHNTLYWYLQNLGQGPELLIRYENEEAVDDSQLPKDRFSAERLKGVDSTLKIQPAELGDSAVYLCASSTGGPADTQYFGPGTRLTVL.

This clone has a handful of counts. The rearrangement joins TRBV6-5 to TRBJ2-7; D perhaps matches TRBD1 (6 bases). With 8 bases removed from V and 4 bases from J, the gap between germline ends came to 15 bases. In germline, CDR1 is MNHEY, CDR2 SVGAGI. The CDR3 is 13 amino acids. The CDR3 protein is CASSPGQSYEQYF. CDR3 coding DNA: TGTGCCAGCTCCCCGGGACAATCTTACGAGCAGTACTTC.

In its sample, this clone was seen a few times. The chain has TRBV4-3 and TRBJ1-5; 8 nucleotides match TRBD1. The junction had 8 bases not matched to a gene; V was cut back by 1 base and J by 0 bases. From germline, CDR1 is LGHNA and CDR2 YSLEER. The CDR3 contains 18 residues. The CDR3 DNA reads TGCGCCAGCAGCCAAGCTTCCAACAGGGGGAGTAGCAATCAGCCCCAGCATTTT. The encoded protein is CASSQASNRGSSNQPQHF.

V usage is TRBV19 and J usage is TRBJ2-1; 7 positions match TRBD1. The ends lost 4 bases at V and 6 bases at J; junction bases unmatched: 6. The CDR3 length is 14 residues. Germline values: CDR1 LNHDA, CDR2 SQIVND (reference sequence). The CDR3 nucleotides are TGTGCCAGTAGTACCCCCGGACAGGCCAATGAGCAGTTCTTC. Translated: CASSTPGQANEQFF.

The V gene is TRBV6-6, the J gene TRBJ2-7; tentative D call: TRBD2 (6 bases). Germline V lookup: CDR1 MNHNY, CDR2 SVGAGI (reference sequence). The length of the CDR3 is 15 residues. V was shortened by 5 bases and J by 0 bases, with 14 bases between the two germline ends. The CDR3 protein is CASSLGSGSSYEQYF. The CDR3 bases are TGTGCCAGCAGTCTCGGTAGCGGATCCTCCTACGAGCAGTACTTC.

The V call is TRBV9, the J call TRBJ2-1, with 9 bases aligning to TRBD2. The V segment lost 4 bases and the J segment 10 bases; nucleotides outside the gene matches: 6. Looked up from germline, CDR1 is SGDLS and CDR2 is YYNGEE. The CDR3 totals 13 residues. CDR3 sequence (DNA): TGTGCCAGCAGCTTCCCTAGCGGGGCAGAGCAGTTCTTC. Translation gives CASSFPSGAEQFF.

The chain couples TRBV18 to TRBJ1-2; D remains ambiguous. V lost 3 bases and J lost 4, with 9 bases in between. The CDR3 loop spans 13 amino acids. Germline CDR1 and CDR2: KGHSH and LQKENI. The CDR3 spells CASSPPGRYGYTF. CDR3 sequence (DNA): TGTGCCAGCTCACCTCCGGGTCGCTATGGCTACACCTTC.

The chain links TRBV18 to TRBJ2-3; TRBD2 is a possible D gene (6 bases). V lost 6 bases and J lost 3, with 19 bases in between. The CDR3 is 16 amino acids. Germline values: CDR1 KGHSH, CDR2 LQKENI. The CDR3: CASSLKPIAGTDTQYF. CDR3 DNA: TGTGCCAGCTCTCTAAAACCTATTGCGGGGACAGATACGCAGTATTTT.

This clone was seen a few times. The J gene is TRBJ1-1, the V gene TRBV7-8, with 11 positions matching TRBD1. Germline V CDR1 and CDR2: SGHVS, FQNEAQ. This CDR3 region has 12 residues. V was clipped by 5 bases and J by 10 bases; unmatched bases: 3. The chain's CDR3 is CASSRTGGPAFF. CDR3 nucleotides: TGTGCCAGCAGCCGGACAGGGGGCCCAGCTTTCTTT.

The chain recombines TRBV6-5 with TRBJ2-7; 7 nucleotides line up with TRBD1. The CDR3 spans 14 residues. Germline V gene data show CDR1 as MNHEY and CDR2 as SVGAGI. The trim removed 5 bases at V and 4 bases at J, leaving 8 bases unmatched. The CDR3 loop reads CASSAPGQQYEQYF. The CDR3 bases are TGTGCCAGCAGTGCACCGGGACAGCAATACGAGCAGTACTTC.

The sample holds a few counts of this clone. The gene calls are TRBV6-4 and TRBJ2-2; 8 nucleotides match TRBD1. The V gene end was trimmed by 6 bases and the J gene end by 3 bases; junction bases not matched to a gene: 3. Looked up from germline, CDR1 is MRHNA and CDR2 is SNTAGT. The length of the CDR3 is 14 residues. CDR3: CASRTGGDTGELFF. CDR3 sequence (DNA): TGTGCCAGCAGAACAGGGGGTGACACCGGGGAGCTGTTTTTT.

The chain uses TRBV4-1 and TRBJ2-1; TRBD2 aligns across 9 bases. Germline CDR1 MGHRA, CDR2 YSYEKL. Trimming cost V 0 bases and J 4 bases; bases outside gene matches: 10. There are 18 residues in the CDR3. This CDR3 reads CASSQETTAGGLYNEQFF. The CDR3, as DNA: TGCGCCAGCAGCCAAGAGACCACTGCGGGGGGGCTGTACAATGAGCAGTTCTTC.

The chain uses TRBV2 and TRBJ2-2; 8 nucleotides match TRBD1. Per the germline V gene, CDR1 is SNHLY and CDR2 is FYNNEI. This CDR3 has 15 amino acids. Trimming cost V 4 bases and J 5 bases; bases outside gene matches: 6. In DNA, the CDR3 is TGTGCCAGCAGTGCCCAGGGGGCGCGTACCGGGGAGCTGTTTTTT. Amino acid sequence: CASSAQGARTGELFF.

The chain carries TRBV7-9 and TRBJ2-5; D may be TRBD2 (6 bases). The CDR3 is 14 amino acids. From germline, CDR1 is SEHNR and CDR2 FQNEAQ (reference sequence). Between the trimmed V and J ends, which lost 5 bases and 5 bases, there was a span of 15 bases. The CDR3 DNA reads as TGTGCCAGCAGCATCACCGGGACTTGGGAGACCCAGTACTTC. Its translation is CASSITGTWETQYF.

The chain uses TRBV29-1 and TRBJ2-3; 10 positions match TRBD2. Germline CDR1 SQVTM, CDR2 ANQGSEA. The CDR3 has 15 residues. V shed 6 bases and J 1 base; nucleotides not matched to a gene: 7. The DNA for the CDR3 is TGCAGCGTACGACGGACTAGCGGAGGCACAGATACGCAGTATTTT. It codes for CSVRRTSGGTDTQYF.

The chain is built from TRBV6-1 and TRBJ2-7; tentative D call: TRBD2 (5 bases). Looked up from germline, CDR1 is MNHNS and CDR2 is SASEGT. There are 15 residues in the CDR3. The V gene lost 8 bases and the J gene lost 0 bases, with 17 bases spanning the gap. The CDR3 DNA is TGTGCCAGCGGACTTATATCGGACGGCTCCTACGAGCAGTACTTC. Its protein is CASGLISDGSYEQYF.

This chain joins TRBV21-1 and TRBJ2-7; TRBD1 is taken as the D call from the table, unchecked against the DNA. TRBV21-1 is a listed pseudogene. The length of the CDR3 is 17 residues. Here the CDR3 reads CASSKARVGTPLYEQYF. The CDR3 DNA reads as TGTGCCAGCAGCAAAGCCCGTGTGGGGACACCTCTCTACGAGCAGTACTTC.

In its sample, this clone was seen once. Other DNA variants within this sample encode the same CDR3. This sequence joins TRBV7-2 and TRBJ2-3; TRBD2 aligns across 9 bases. V shed 0 bases, J shed 1 base, and the junction held 2 bases outside the gene matches. Germline-derived CDR1 and CDR2 are SGHTA and FQGNSA. The CDR3 is 16 residues long. CDR3: CASSLAASGGTDTQYF. Written as DNA, the CDR3 is TGTGCCAGCAGCTTAGCAGCTAGCGGGGGCACAGATACGCAGTATTTT. Complete variable domain (other parts from reference TRBV7-2 and TRBJ2-3): GAGVSQSPSNKVTEKGKDVELRCDPISGHTALYWYRQSLGQGLEFLIYFQGNSAPDKSGLPSDRFSAERTGGSVSTLTIQRTQQEDSAVYLCASSLAASGGTDTQYFGPGTRLTVL.

This clone is a singleton in its sample. The chain uses TRBV6-1 and TRBJ2-1; 15 bases line up with TRBD2. The CDR3 runs to 16 residues. Germline loops: CDR1 MNHNS, CDR2 SASEGT. The junction had 4 bases not matched to a gene; V was cut back by 4 bases and J by 6 bases. This CDR3 is CASSAGLAGGFNEQFF. The DNA for the CDR3 is TGTGCCAGCAGTGCCGGACTAGCGGGGGGGTTCAATGAGCAGTTCTTC.

This chain connects TRBV10-3 to TRBJ2-3; 9 bases map to TRBD2. CDR3 length equals 15 residues. The germline CDR1 and CDR2 sequences are ENHRY and SYGVKD. V lost 8 bases, J lost 0 bases, and 6 bases stayed unmatched. The DNA of the CDR3 is TGTGCCATCCGGGCGGGGGGGCCTAGCACAGATACGCAGTATTTT. It codes for CAIRAGGPSTDTQYF.

As DNA, the CDR3 is TGCGCCAGCAGCCAATCGCCGCGGGGCGGGGGGCCTTTGGACGAGCAGTACTTC. The encoded protein is CASSQSPRGGGPLDEQYF. The rearrangement joins TRBV4-1 to TRBJ2-7, with 8 bases matching TRBD2. This CDR3 region has 18 residues. V dropped 2 bases and J dropped 5; count of bases not matched to a gene: 17. CDR1 is MGHRA, CDR2 YSYEKL, per germline.

A few counts support this clone. V is TRBV30 and J is TRBJ2-5, with TRBD2 matching over 8 bases. CDR1 is GTSNPN, CDR2 SVGIG, per germline (reference sequence). V lost 1 base to trimming and J lost 3 bases; unmatched junction nucleotides: 1. The CDR3 sequence is 13 residues long. In DNA form, the CDR3 reads TGTGCCTGGAGTGGTAGCGGGGAAGAGACCCAGTACTTC. Protein sequence: CAWSGSGEETQYF.